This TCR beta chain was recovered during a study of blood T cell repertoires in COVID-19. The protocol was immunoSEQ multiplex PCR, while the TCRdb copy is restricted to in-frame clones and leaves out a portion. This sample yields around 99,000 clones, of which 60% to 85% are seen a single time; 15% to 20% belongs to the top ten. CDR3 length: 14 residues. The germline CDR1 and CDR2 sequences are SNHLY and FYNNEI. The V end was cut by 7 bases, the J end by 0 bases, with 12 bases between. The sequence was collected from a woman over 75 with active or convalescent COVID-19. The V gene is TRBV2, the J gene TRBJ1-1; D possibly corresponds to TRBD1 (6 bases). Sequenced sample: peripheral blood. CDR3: CASTYREMNTEAFF. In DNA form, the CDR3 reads TGTGCCAGCACATACAGGGAAATGAACACTGAAGCTTTCTTT.